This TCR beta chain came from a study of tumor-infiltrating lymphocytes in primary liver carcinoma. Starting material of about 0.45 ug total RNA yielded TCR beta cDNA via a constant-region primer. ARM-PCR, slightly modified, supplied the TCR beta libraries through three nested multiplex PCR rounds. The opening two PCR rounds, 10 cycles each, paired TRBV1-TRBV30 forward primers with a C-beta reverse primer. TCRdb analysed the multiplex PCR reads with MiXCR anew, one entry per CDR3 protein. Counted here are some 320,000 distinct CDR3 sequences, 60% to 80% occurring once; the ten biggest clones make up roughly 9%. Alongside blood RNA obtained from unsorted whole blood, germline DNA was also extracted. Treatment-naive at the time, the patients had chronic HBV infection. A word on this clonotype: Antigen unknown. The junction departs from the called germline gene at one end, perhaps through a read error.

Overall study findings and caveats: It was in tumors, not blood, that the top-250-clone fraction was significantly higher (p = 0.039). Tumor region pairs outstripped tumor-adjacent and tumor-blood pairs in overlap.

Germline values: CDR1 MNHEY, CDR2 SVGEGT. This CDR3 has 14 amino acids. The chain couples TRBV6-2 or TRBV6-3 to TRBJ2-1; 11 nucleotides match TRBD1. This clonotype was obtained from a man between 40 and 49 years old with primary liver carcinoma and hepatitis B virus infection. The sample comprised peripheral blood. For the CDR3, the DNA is TGTGCCAGCAGTTCTGGACAGGGGGCCTCTGAGCGGTTCTTC. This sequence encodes CASSSGQGASERFF.